This TCR beta chain was identified during a study of T cells after posttransplantation cyclophosphamide. Study-wide results and caveats: Donor-recipient repertoire similarity was low at 1-2 months, rising over year one.

Sequencing used immunoSEQ multiplex PCR; TCRdb keeps in-frame clones, though not all of them. This sample carries tens of thousands of clones, none of them present only once. V lost 3 bases to trimming and J lost 6 bases, with 24 bases between them. CDR1 SGHAT and CDR2 FQDESV come from the germline V gene (reference sequence). This CDR3 has 17 residues. In this sample, this clone turned up many times. Its antigen is still unknown. Material for sequencing was PBMCs. This rearrangement joins TRBV11-1 to TRBJ2-7; a possible D gene is TRBD2 (5 bases). The source of this sequence is a man in his forties in good health, CMV-negative, and a related stem cell transplant donor. The CDR3 DNA is TGTGCCAGCAGCTTTTACGGGAAGGGAGACGTATACTCCGAGCAGTACTTC. Translation gives CASSFYGKGDVYSEQYF. Full variable domain (remainder filled in from reference TRBV11-1 and TRBJ2-7): EAEVAQSPRYKITEKSQAVAFWCDPISGHATLYWYRQILGQGPELLVQFQDESVVDDSQLPKDRFSAERLKGVDSTLKIQPAELGDSAMYLCASSFYGKGDVYSEQYFGPGTRLTVT.